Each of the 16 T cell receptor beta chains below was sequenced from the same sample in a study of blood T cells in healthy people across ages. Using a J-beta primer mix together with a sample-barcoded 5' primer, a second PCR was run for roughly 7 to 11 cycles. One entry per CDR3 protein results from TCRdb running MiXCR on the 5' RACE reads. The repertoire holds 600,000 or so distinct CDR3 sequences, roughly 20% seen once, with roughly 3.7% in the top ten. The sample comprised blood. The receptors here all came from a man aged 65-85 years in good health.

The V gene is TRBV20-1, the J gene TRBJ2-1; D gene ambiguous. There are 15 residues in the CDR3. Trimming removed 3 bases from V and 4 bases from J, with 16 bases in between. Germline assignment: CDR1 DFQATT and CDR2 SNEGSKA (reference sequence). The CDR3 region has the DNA TGCAGTGCTAGGTCCTTAGCAGACAAGTACAATGAGCAGTTCTTC. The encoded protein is CSARSLADKYNEQFF.

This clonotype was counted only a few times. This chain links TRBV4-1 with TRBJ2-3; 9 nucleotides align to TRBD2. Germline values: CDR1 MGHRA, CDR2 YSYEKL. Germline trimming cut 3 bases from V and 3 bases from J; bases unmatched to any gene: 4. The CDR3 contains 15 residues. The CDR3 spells CASSHMTSGTDTQYF. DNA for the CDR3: TGCGCCAGCAGCCACATGACTAGCGGAACAGATACGCAGTATTTT.

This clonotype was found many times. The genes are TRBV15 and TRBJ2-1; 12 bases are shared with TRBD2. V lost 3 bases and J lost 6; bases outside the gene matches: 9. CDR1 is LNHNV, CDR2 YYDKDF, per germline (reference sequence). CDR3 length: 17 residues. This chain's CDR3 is CATSSGRTSGTFNEQFF. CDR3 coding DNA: TGTGCCACCAGCAGCGGCCGGACTAGCGGGACCTTCAATGAGCAGTTCTTC.

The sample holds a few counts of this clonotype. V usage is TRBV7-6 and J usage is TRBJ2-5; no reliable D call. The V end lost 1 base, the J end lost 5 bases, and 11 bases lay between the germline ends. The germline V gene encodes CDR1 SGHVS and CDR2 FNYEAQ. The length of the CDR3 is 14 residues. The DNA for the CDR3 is TGTGCCAGCAGCTTAGTGGCTGGGCTCGAGACCCAGTACTTC. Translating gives CASSLVAGLETQYF.

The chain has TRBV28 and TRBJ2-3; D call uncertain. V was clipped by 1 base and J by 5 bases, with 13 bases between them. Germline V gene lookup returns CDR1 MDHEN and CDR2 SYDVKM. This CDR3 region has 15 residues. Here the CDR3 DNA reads TGTGCCAGCAGTTTATCTCTAGATGCTCGAGATACGCAGTATTTT. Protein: CASSLSLDARDTQYF.

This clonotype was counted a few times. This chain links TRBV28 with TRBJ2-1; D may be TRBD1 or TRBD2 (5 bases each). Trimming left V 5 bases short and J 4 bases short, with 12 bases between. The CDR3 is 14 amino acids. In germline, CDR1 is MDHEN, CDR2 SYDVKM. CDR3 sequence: CASSDRDGYNEQFF. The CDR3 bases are TGTGCCAGCAGTGACCGGGACGGATACAATGAGCAGTTCTTC.

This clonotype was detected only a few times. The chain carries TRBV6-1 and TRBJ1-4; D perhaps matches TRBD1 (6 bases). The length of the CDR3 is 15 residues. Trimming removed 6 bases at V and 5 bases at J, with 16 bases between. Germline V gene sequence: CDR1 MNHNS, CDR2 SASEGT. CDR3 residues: CASSDVLQGNEKLFF. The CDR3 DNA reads TGTGCCAGCAGCGACGTCCTTCAGGGGAATGAAAAACTGTTTTTT.

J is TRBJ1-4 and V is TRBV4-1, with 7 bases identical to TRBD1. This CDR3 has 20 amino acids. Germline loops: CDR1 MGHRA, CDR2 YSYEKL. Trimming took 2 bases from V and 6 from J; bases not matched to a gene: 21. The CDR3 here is CASSQPWDSGLGPFHEKLFF. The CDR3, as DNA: TGCGCCAGCAGCCAACCTTGGGACAGCGGCCTTGGGCCCTTTCATGAAAAACTGTTTTTT.

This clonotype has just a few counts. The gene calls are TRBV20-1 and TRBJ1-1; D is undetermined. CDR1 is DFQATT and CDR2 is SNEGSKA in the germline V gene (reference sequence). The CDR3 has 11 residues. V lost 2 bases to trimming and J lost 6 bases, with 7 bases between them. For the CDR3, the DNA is TGCAGTGCTAGACAAAACCCTGAAGCTTTCTTT. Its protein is CSARQNPEAFF.

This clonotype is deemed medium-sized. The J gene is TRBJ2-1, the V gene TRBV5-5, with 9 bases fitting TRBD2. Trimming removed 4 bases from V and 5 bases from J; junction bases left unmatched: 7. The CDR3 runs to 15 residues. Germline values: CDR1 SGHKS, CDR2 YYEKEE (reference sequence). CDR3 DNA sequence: TGTGCCAGCAGCAGGACTAGCGCCAGTCACAATGAGCAGTTCTTC. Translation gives CASSRTSASHNEQFF.

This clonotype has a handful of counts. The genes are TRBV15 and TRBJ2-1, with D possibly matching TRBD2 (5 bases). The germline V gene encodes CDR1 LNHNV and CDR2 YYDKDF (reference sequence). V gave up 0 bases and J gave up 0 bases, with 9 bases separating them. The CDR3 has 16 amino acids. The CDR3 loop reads CATSRDAGVSYNEQFF. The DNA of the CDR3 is TGTGCCACCAGCAGAGATGCGGGTGTCTCCTACAATGAGCAGTTCTTC.

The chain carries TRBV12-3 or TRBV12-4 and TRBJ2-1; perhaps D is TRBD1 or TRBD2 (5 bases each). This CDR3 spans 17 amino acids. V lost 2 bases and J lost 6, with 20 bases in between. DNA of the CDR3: TGTGCCAGCAGTTTAAGGGGCGGGTCTTTCCGAGGCAATGAGCAGTTCTTC. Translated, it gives CASSLRGGSFRGNEQFF.

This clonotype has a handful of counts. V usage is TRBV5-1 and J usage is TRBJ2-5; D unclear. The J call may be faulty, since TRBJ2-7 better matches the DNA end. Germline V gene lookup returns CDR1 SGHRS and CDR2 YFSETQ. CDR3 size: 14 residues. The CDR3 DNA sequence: TGCGCCAGCGAAGAACTACCAGAGACCTACGAGCAGTACTTC. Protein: CASEELPETYEQYF.

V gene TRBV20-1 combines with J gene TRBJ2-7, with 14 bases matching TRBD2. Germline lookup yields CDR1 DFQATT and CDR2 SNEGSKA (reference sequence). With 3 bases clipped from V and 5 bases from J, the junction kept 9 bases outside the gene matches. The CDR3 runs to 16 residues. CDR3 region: CSARGTSGSGQNEQYF. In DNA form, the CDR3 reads TGCAGTGCTAGGGGGACTAGCGGGAGCGGCCAGAACGAGCAGTACTTC.

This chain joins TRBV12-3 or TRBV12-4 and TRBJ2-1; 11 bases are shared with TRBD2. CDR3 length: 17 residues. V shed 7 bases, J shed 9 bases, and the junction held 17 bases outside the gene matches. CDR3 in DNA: TGTGCCAGCACTTCACCGGGGGGACTAGCGGTTGGGGGTGAGCAGTTCTTC. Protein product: CASTSPGGLAVGGEQFF.

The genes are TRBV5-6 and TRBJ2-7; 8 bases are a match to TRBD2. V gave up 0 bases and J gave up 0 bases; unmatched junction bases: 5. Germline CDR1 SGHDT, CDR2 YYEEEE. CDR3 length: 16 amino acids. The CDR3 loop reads CASSLEGLAHSYEQYF. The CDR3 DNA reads TGTGCCAGCAGCTTGGAAGGACTAGCTCACTCCTACGAGCAGTACTTC.